The clone carrying this T cell receptor (beta chain) was observed a single time. Its antigen is unknown. TCRdb re-called the 5' RACE reads with MiXCR, one entry per CDR3 protein. The sample lists 250,000 or so distinct CDR3 sequences, 8.5% to 9.5% occurring once. The data were taken from a study of T-cell memory formation after mild COVID-19. General study results and limits: Among contracting clones, CD4+ were mainly CM/EM and CD8+ enriched in EMRA.

The CDR3 is 12 residues long. Trimming cost V 4 bases and J 5 bases, with 9 bases left between them. From germline, CDR1 is LGHDT and CDR2 YNNKEL (reference sequence). The sequence was collected from a young man who had mild COVID-19 (a few samples of this study predate the infection). Cell type and time point are not known. Sequencing input: PBMCs or a T cell subset sorted from them (not recorded which). The V call is TRBV3-1, the J call TRBJ2-7; the D gene is possibly TRBD1 (6 bases). CDR3 sequence: CASSPRQDEQYF. The CDR3 nucleotides read TGTGCCAGCAGCCCCCGACAGGACGAGCAGTACTTC.